These 25 T cell receptor beta chains originate from one sample sequenced in a study of cytomegalovirus exposure and HLA in healthy donors. The PCR made use of 60 Vbeta and 13 Jbeta primers. Some clones are missing from TCRdb's copy, which holds only in-frame ones; the method was immunoSEQ multiplex PCR. The repertoire includes about 150,000 clones, 70% to 90% of them detected once, and more than 2% sits in the top ten. The sequenced sample was PBMCs. The origin of the receptors is a young woman in good health and CMV-seronegative.

The V and J genes are TRBV7-9 and TRBJ2-7, with a possible D match to TRBD2 (6 bases). There are 12 residues in the CDR3. V lost 9 bases, J lost 3 bases, and 12 bases lay in between. Per the germline V gene, CDR1 is SEHNR and CDR2 is FQNEAQ (reference sequence). The CDR3 bases are TGTGCCAGTAACGGCGGGAACTACGAGCAGTACTTC. Protein: CASNGGNYEQYF.

The chain has TRBV30 and TRBJ2-1; 7 nucleotides match TRBD2. J lost 7 bases, V lost 2 bases, and 8 bases had no gene match. The CDR3 length is 14 residues. CDR1 is GTSNPN, CDR2 SVGIG, per germline (reference sequence). Here the CDR3 DNA reads TGTGCCTGGAGTAAGGGCGGGAGCCTGAATGAGCAGTTCTTC. The encoded protein is CAWSKGGSLNEQFF.

V and J are TRBV4-2 and TRBJ1-2; possible D gene TRBD1, 5 bases. Between the trimmed V and J ends, which lost 1 base and 7 bases, there was a span of 19 bases. The CDR3 has 16 residues. Germline loops: CDR1 LGHNA, CDR2 YNFKEQ. In DNA form, the CDR3 reads TGTGCCAGCAGCCAAGCCGGGGGGGATAGGGAGGGTGGCTACACCTTC. Its translation is CASSQAGGDREGGYTF.

The V and J genes are TRBV28 and TRBJ2-1; weak D call: TRBD1 (7 bases). Germline CDR1 is MDHEN and CDR2 is SYDVKM. V lost 7 bases and J lost 4, with 35 bases in between. CDR3 length: 21 residues. CDR3 coding DNA: TGTGCCAGCATGGTAGTAGCAGGGGGAGGTACCTTTACCCCTAGTTACAATGAGCAGTTCTTC. As protein: CASMVVAGGGTFTPSYNEQFF.

This chain uses TRBV11-2 with TRBJ2-5, with TRBD2 matching 8 bases. The CDR3 has 15 residues. V gave up 2 bases and J gave up 5 bases; unmatched junction bases: 7. CDR1 and CDR2 from the germline V gene are SGHAT and FQNNGV. The CDR3 coding sequence is TGTGCCAGCAGCTTAACCGGGAGGGCCGTGGAGACCCAGTACTTC. Protein product: CASSLTGRAVETQYF. Drawing the rest from reference TRBV11-2 and TRBJ2-5, the complete variable domain is EAGVAQSPRYKIIEKRQSVAFWCNPISGHATLYWYQQILGQGPKLLIQFQNNGVVDDSQLPKDRFSAERLKGVDSTLKIQPAKLEDSAVYLCASSLTGRAVETQYFGPGTRLLVL.

The V and J genes are TRBV28 and TRBJ1-5; D not resolved. V lost 3 bases and J lost 1, with 7 bases in between. The CDR3 is made up of 14 amino acids. Per germline, CDR1 MDHEN and CDR2 SYDVKM. The CDR3 reads CASSFEQSNQPQHF. CDR3 nucleotides: TGTGCCAGCAGTTTCGAACAGAGCAATCAGCCCCAGCATTTT.

The chain links TRBV27 to TRBJ2-7; 11 nucleotides align to TRBD1. CDR3 length: 16 amino acids. CDR1 is MNHEY, CDR2 SMNVEV, per germline (reference sequence). The J segment lost 0 bases and the V segment lost 0 bases, leaving 1 base of the junction unmatched. The CDR3 bases are TGTGCCAGCAGTTTATCCGGACAGGGGGCCTCCTACGAGCAGTACTTC. Its protein product is CASSLSGQGASYEQYF.

The chain recombines TRBV10-3 with TRBJ1-2, with a tentative D call TRBD1 (5 bases). V lost 6 bases and J lost 8, with 10 bases in between. The CDR3 is 11 residues long. Germline CDR1 reads ENHRY; CDR2 reads SYGVKD. The CDR3 DNA follows: TGTGCCATCAGCGACAGCGTCGGCTACACCTTC. Its translation is CAISDSVGYTF.

This chain joins TRBV7-8 and TRBJ2-2, with 10 bases that match TRBD2. With 5 bases clipped from V and 5 bases from J, the junction kept 8 bases outside the gene matches. The germline gives CDR1 SGHVS, CDR2 FQNEAQ. The CDR3 has 16 residues. As DNA, the CDR3 is TGTGCCAGCAGCCCACCGGGACTAGCGTTAACCGGGGAGCTGTTTTTT. The encoded protein is CASSPPGLALTGELFF.

The chain combines TRBV19 with TRBJ2-5; 8 nucleotides match TRBD2. V gave up 1 base and J gave up 2 bases; unmatched junction bases: 6. This CDR3 is 16 amino acids long. Germline V lookup: CDR1 LNHDA, CDR2 SQIVND (reference sequence). In DNA, the CDR3 is TGTGCCAGTAGTATAGTGTCTAGCGGGTATCAAGAGACCCAGTACTTC. This gives the protein CASSIVSSGYQETQYF.

The V and J genes are TRBV19 and TRBJ2-7; 10 bases fit TRBD1. The V and J ends lost 6 bases and 6 bases, in that order; junction bases with no gene match: 11. Germline V gives CDR1 LNHDA, CDR2 SQIVND (reference sequence). The CDR3 extends over 15 amino acids. CDR3 amino acids: CASSRTKGQGSEQYF. The CDR3 nucleotides are TGTGCCAGTAGCCGCACGAAGGGACAGGGGAGCGAGCAGTACTTC.

This chain joins TRBV5-8 and TRBJ1-5; 9 bases agree with TRBD1. J lost 5 bases, V lost 2 bases, and 11 bases had no gene match. Germline assignment: CDR1 SGHTS and CDR2 YDEGEE. The CDR3 covers 17 residues. This CDR3 is CASSFGGTGFGYQPQHF. The CDR3 DNA reads TGTGCCAGCAGCTTTGGAGGGACAGGGTTCGGGTATCAGCCCCAGCATTTT. Filled out from reference TRBV5-8 and TRBJ1-5, the complete variable domain reads EAGVTQSPTHLIKTRGQQATLRCSPISGHTSVYWYQQALGLGLQFLLWYDEGEERNRGNFPPRFSGRQFPNYSSELNVNALELEDSALYLCASSFGGTGFGYQPQHFGDGTRLSIL.

Turning to this clone: The junction departs from the called germline gene at one end, perhaps through a read error. The chain employs TRBV25-1 and TRBJ1-4; 7 bases match TRBD1. This CDR3 is built from 16 residues. From germline, CDR1 is MGHDK and CDR2 SYGVNS. This chain's CDR3 is CASSKYRGPTNEKLFF. CDR3 DNA: TGTGCCAGCAGTAAATACAGGGGACCAACTAATGAAAAACTGTTTTTT.

V usage is TRBV28 and J usage is TRBJ1-4, with D tentatively TRBD1 (5 bases). V was clipped by 6 bases and J by 1 base, with 15 bases between them. CDR1 is MDHEN and CDR2 is SYDVKM in the germline V gene. This CDR3 contains 16 residues. The DNA for the CDR3 is TGTGCCAGCAGCACAACCTGGGGGGTAACTAATGAAAAACTGTTTTTT. Protein: CASSTTWGVTNEKLFF.

The CDR3 here is CASSLGGSGGFHEKLFF. Written as DNA, the CDR3 is TGTGCCAGCAGTTTAGGGGGGAGCGGCGGGTTTCATGAAAAACTGTTTTTT. The chain carries TRBV27 and TRBJ1-4; TRBD1 is a possible D gene (5 bases). Deletions cut 2 bases from V and 6 bases from J, with 19 bases between. Germline loops: CDR1 MNHEY, CDR2 SMNVEV (reference sequence). The CDR3 is 17 residues long.

This chain joins TRBV10-2 and TRBJ1-2; 8 bases map to TRBD1. CDR1 and CDR2 from the germline V gene are WSHSY and SAAADI. CDR3 size: 14 residues. J gave up 6 bases and V 2 bases, and 5 bases lay outside the gene matches. The DNA for the CDR3 is TGCGCCAGCAGTGAGACAGGGGGGGACGATGGCTACACCTTC. This sequence encodes CASSETGGDDGYTF.

This CDR3 is CSADSWDGYTF. In DNA form, the CDR3 reads TGCAGTGCCGACAGCTGGGATGGCTACACCTTC. The chain has TRBV20-1 and TRBJ1-2, with D maybe TRBD1 (5 bases). The V gene lost 6 bases and the J gene lost 6 bases, with 11 bases spanning the gap. The CDR3 runs to 11 residues. Germline V gives CDR1 DFQATT, CDR2 SNEGSKA (reference sequence).

The rearrangement uses TRBV9 and TRBJ1-2; 10 bases line up with TRBD1. The germline gives CDR1 SGDLS, CDR2 YYNGEE. Trimming removed 1 base from V and 6 bases from J; junction bases left unmatched: 9. CDR3 length equals 16 residues. The CDR3 DNA sequence: TGTGCCAGCAGCGTACAACCGGGACAGGGGCTCAATGGCTACACCTTC. It codes for CASSVQPGQGLNGYTF.

The rearrangement uses TRBV5-1 and TRBJ2-5, with 7 bases that match TRBD2. This CDR3 comprises 14 residues. Germline assignment: CDR1 SGHRS and CDR2 YFSETQ. With 1 base clipped from V and 5 bases from J, the junction kept 5 bases outside the gene matches. The CDR3 is CASSLLGAGETQYF. For the CDR3, the DNA is TGCGCCAGCAGCTTGTTGGGAGCGGGGGAGACCCAGTACTTC.

The V and J genes are TRBV6-5 and TRBJ2-7, with 8 bases lining up with TRBD2. The CDR3 is made up of 13 amino acids. Germline V CDR1 and CDR2: MNHEY, SVGAGI. The V gene end was trimmed by 6 bases and the J gene end by 0 bases; junction bases not matched to a gene: 1. The CDR3 reads CASRGTSSYEQYF. The CDR3 DNA reads as TGTGCCAGCAGAGGGACTAGCTCCTACGAGCAGTACTTC.

The chain carries TRBV28 and TRBJ2-1; TRBD2 matches at 10 bases. Germline CDR1 reads MDHEN; CDR2 reads SYDVKM. The CDR3 has 16 residues. The V and J ends lost 5 bases and 4 bases, in that order; junction bases with no gene match: 8. CDR3 sequence: CASSPGGTSEYNEQFF. In nucleotides, the CDR3 is TGTGCCAGCAGTCCCGGCGGGACTAGCGAATACAATGAGCAGTTCTTC.

The chain combines TRBV19 with TRBJ2-1; D remains ambiguous. The CDR3 extends over 14 amino acids. CDR1 is LNHDA, CDR2 SQIVND, per germline (reference sequence). The germline V and J ends were trimmed by 2 bases and 10 bases, with 15 bases remaining between them. CDR3 in amino acids: CASSITRSQWEQFF. CDR3 nucleotide sequence: TGTGCCAGTAGTATAACCCGGTCGCAATGGGAGCAGTTCTTC.

The chain carries TRBV5-4 and TRBJ1-2, with D maybe TRBD1 (6 bases). Between the trimmed V and J ends, which lost 4 bases and 8 bases, there was a span of 18 bases. Germline V CDR1 and CDR2: SGHNT, YYREEE (reference sequence). The CDR3 contains 14 residues. CDR3 coding DNA: TGTGCCAGCAGCGGGGAGCAGGGGAGAGGAGGCTACACCTTC. This sequence encodes CASSGEQGRGGYTF.

The J gene is TRBJ2-2, the V gene TRBV7-6; TRBD1 matches at 10 bases. CDR3 length: 16 residues. Trimming cost V 5 bases and J 13 bases; bases outside gene matches: 16. The germline V gene encodes CDR1 SGHVS and CDR2 FNYEAQ. The CDR3 coding sequence is TGTGCCAGCAGCCCGACAGGGGGCGCGAGAATTGATAGGCTGTTTTTT. Encoded protein: CASSPTGGARIDRLFF.

V usage is TRBV18 and J usage is TRBJ1-2; 8 nucleotides line up with TRBD1. The CDR3 has 13 residues. Germline assignment: CDR1 KGHSH and CDR2 LQKENI. Germline trimming cut 2 bases from V and 4 bases from J; bases unmatched to any gene: 0. CDR3 sequence reads: CASSPTGGYGYTF. The CDR3, as DNA: TGTGCCAGCTCACCAACAGGGGGCTATGGCTACACCTTC.